A single sample is the source of the 14 T cell receptor beta chains below, sequenced in a study of blood T cells in healthy people across ages. Using a J-beta primer mix together with a sample-barcoded 5' primer, a second PCR was run for about 6 to 12 cycles. MiXCR, applied by TCRdb to the 5' RACE reads, yields one record per CDR3 protein. The sample comprises more than 650,000 distinct CDR3 sequences, about a fifth of which are singletons, and about 22% rests with the top ten. Sequenced input: blood. Receptors were obtained from a man aged 65 to 79 in good health.

CDR3 nucleotide sequence: TGTGCCAGTAGTATAGAATTGGACGCTCAGGGGACCCAGTACTTC. Protein sequence: CASSIELDAQGTQYF. The chain combines TRBV19 with TRBJ2-5, with D possibly being TRBD1 (5 bases). Germline V lookup: CDR1 LNHDA, CDR2 SQIVND (reference sequence). Trimming cost V 0 bases and J 7 bases, with 15 bases left between them. The CDR3 runs 15 residues.

The genes are TRBV14 and TRBJ2-5, with D unclear. Trimming cost V 0 bases and J 1 base, with 6 bases left between them. In germline, CDR1 is SGHDN, CDR2 FVKESK. The CDR3 has 14 residues. CDR3 sequence (DNA): TGTGCCAGCAGCCAAGATTGGCGCCAAGAGACCCAGTACTTC. It yields the protein CASSQDWRQETQYF. Drawing the rest from reference TRBV14 and TRBJ2-5, the complete variable domain is EAGVTQFPSHSVIEKGQTVTLRCDPISGHDNLYWYRRVMGKEIKFLLHFVKESKQDESGMPNNRFLAERTGGTYSTLKVQPAELEDSGVYFCASSQDWRQETQYFGPGTRLLVL.

This clonotype was observed a few times. The chain joins TRBV4-3 to TRBJ2-1; 8 bases are shared with TRBD2. The DNA matches TRBJ2-7 better at its end, which makes the J call doubtful. CDR1 LGHNA and CDR2 YSLEER come from the germline V gene. CDR3 length equals 15 residues. The chain's CDR3 is CASSPREGGYHEQYV. In DNA, the CDR3 is TGCGCCAGCAGCCCCCGGGAGGGAGGCTACCACGAGCAGTACGTC.

This clonotype was detected only a few times. This chain connects TRBV29-1 to TRBJ1-3, with a possible D match to TRBD1 (5 bases). Germline V lookup: CDR1 SQVTM, CDR2 ANQGSEA. CDR3 length: 14 amino acids. V was trimmed by 7 bases and J by 0 bases, leaving 13 bases between them. The CDR3 is CSGTGGSSGNTIYF. The CDR3 region has the DNA TGCAGCGGGACGGGGGGGAGCTCTGGAAACACCATATATTTT.

The V gene is TRBV20-1, the J gene TRBJ1-5, with TRBD1 identical over 8 bases. J lost 3 bases, V lost 4 bases, and 8 bases had no gene match. CDR1 is DFQATT and CDR2 is SNEGSKA in the germline V gene (reference sequence). CDR3 length: 15 residues. The CDR3 DNA is TGCAGTGCTACCCGAGACAGGGGCGACAATCAGCCCCAGCATTTT. Amino acid sequence: CSATRDRGDNQPQHF.

This clonotype has only one observation. This rearrangement joins TRBV29-1 to TRBJ2-7, with TRBD2 identical over 8 bases. The V gene end was trimmed by 6 bases and the J gene end by 4 bases; junction bases not matched to a gene: 8. The germline CDR1 and CDR2 sequences are SQVTM and ANQGSEA. This CDR3 is 13 amino acids long. The CDR3 bases are TGCAGCGTCGGTAGGACTAGCCGGTACGAGCAGTACTTC. Its protein is CSVGRTSRYEQYF.

The table lists this clonotype with a few counts. This chain joins TRBV11-1 and TRBJ1-2; 7 positions match TRBD1. The V gene end was trimmed by 2 bases and the J gene end by 8 bases; junction bases not matched to a gene: 14. CDR3 size: 16 residues. Germline CDR1 SGHAT, CDR2 FQDESV (reference sequence). The CDR3 coding sequence is TGTGCCAGCAGCTTATTTCCTGGGACAGCCCCAATGGGCTACACCTTC. It encodes CASSLFPGTAPMGYTF.

DNA for the CDR3: TGTGCCAGCAGCTTAGGGCCTCTAGGGGCTCTAGATGAGCAGTTCTTC. Amino acid sequence: CASSLGPLGALDEQFF. The genes are TRBV7-6 and TRBJ2-1, with a tentative D call TRBD1 (5 bases). V shed 1 base and J shed 8 bases, with 18 bases lying between them. Germline CDR1 SGHVS, CDR2 FNYEAQ. This CDR3 spans 16 amino acids.

The rearrangement joins TRBV9 to TRBJ2-1; D is unclear. The CDR3 runs to 15 residues. V was shortened by 0 bases and J by 2 bases, with 9 bases between the two germline ends. Germline V gene data show CDR1 as SGDLS and CDR2 as YYNGEE. The CDR3 sequence: CASSVGRLPYNEQFF. The CDR3 DNA reads TGTGCCAGCAGCGTAGGAAGACTCCCCTACAATGAGCAGTTCTTC.

This chain links TRBV9 with TRBJ2-5; tentative D call: TRBD1 (5 bases). Matching the DNA end better, TRBJ2-1 makes the J call doubtful. The V gene's germline CDR1 is SGDLS and CDR2 YYNGEE. The CDR3 contains 13 residues. The CDR3 bases are TGTGCCAGCAGCGTAGCTGGGGCTGCTGAGCAGTTCTTC. It encodes CASSVAGAAEQFF.

This clonotype showed up many times. The chain recombines TRBV7-9 with TRBJ2-5, with D maybe TRBD2 (5 bases). Trimming left V 5 bases short and J 1 base short, with 11 bases between. Germline-derived CDR1 and CDR2 are SEHNR and FQNEAQ (reference sequence). The CDR3 spans 14 residues. The DNA of the CDR3 is TGTGCCAGCAGCCCAAGGACTGTCCAAGAGACCCAGTACTTC. Its translation is CASSPRTVQETQYF. The whole variable domain, remainder taken from reference TRBV7-9 and TRBJ2-5, is DTGVSQNPRHKITKRGQNVTFRCDPISEHNRLYWYRQTLGQGPEFLTYFQNEAQLEKSRLLSDRFSAERPKGSFSTLEIQRTEQGDSAMYLCASSPRTVQETQYFGPGTRLLVL.

This clonotype was seen at least ten times. Germline and junction disagree at one end, which may indicate a read error. This chain links TRBV12-3 or TRBV12-4 with TRBJ2-7, with D perhaps TRBD2 (6 bases). This CDR3 is built from 13 residues. CDR3 in DNA: TGCGCCAGCAGCTTAGGCGGGGCAGGCGAGCAGTACTTC. Its protein is CASSLGGAGEQYF.

In its sample, this clonotype was seen a few times. This chain's CDR3 is CSARELGRSDTQYF. CDR3 DNA sequence: TGCAGTGCTAGAGAACTGGGGAGATCAGATACGCAGTATTTT. The chain employs TRBV20-1 and TRBJ2-3; D might be TRBD2 (5 bases). The V end was cut by 0 bases, the J end by 4 bases, with 11 bases between. Germline V lookup: CDR1 DFQATT, CDR2 SNEGSKA (reference sequence). This CDR3 has 14 amino acids.

V is TRBV29-1 and J is TRBJ2-5; D remains unclear. The J call may not be correct, given that the DNA end is closer to TRBJ2-1. The CDR3 is 10 amino acids. CDR1 is SQVTM and CDR2 is ANQGSEA in the germline V gene. The CDR3 sequence is CSVQILGQFF. Here the CDR3 DNA reads TGCAGCGTTCAGATTTTAGGGCAGTTCTTC.